The T cell receptor beta chain described here comes from a study of identical twins. Study-wide results and caveats: The authors drew conclusions from cross-sectional statistical analysis rather than following the same donors.

The V and J ends lost 5 bases and 5 bases, in that order; junction bases with no gene match: 12. The CDR3 has 16 residues. This clonotype has more than one count but fewer than ten. Its antigen is not identified. TCRdb reprocessed the 5' RACE reads via MiXCR and lists one record per CDR3 protein. Of 270,000 or so distinct CDR3 sequences in the sample, about 8.5% are singletons; the top ten hold roughly 3.1%. The sample was also linked to a second study, of yellow fever vaccine responses in identical twins.

The sequence was obtained from a young woman in good health. Sequencing was carried out using CD8+ T cells sorted from blood. The chain carries TRBV12-3 or TRBV12-4 and TRBJ1-1, with 9 bases identical to TRBD1. The CDR3 protein is CASSTSTGGGKTEAFF. CDR3 nucleotides: TGTGCCAGCAGTACCAGTACAGGGGGCGGAAAAACTGAAGCTTTCTTT.